A single count supports the clone carrying this T cell receptor beta chain. The antigen remains undetermined. Profiling relied on immunoSEQ multiplex PCR, and the TCRdb table lists in-frame clones only, not all of them. The sample consists of over a million clones, approximately 80% of them appearing once. This specimen belongs to a study of shared clonotypes between healthy human individuals. Points from the study as a whole: Naive subsets, compared against memory subsets, generally had larger estimated richness values. Clonotypes not shared had lower generation probabilities than those common to all four donors.

The sequence came from a young man in good health. Some clones in this sample may be carry-over from other donors' samples. Sequencing used memory CD4+ T cells from PBMCs. Regarding subset: CD45RA-negative fraction.

The CDR3 loop is CAIRGQASGYGYTF. CDR3 in DNA: TGTGCCATCAGGGGACAGGCCTCCGGCTATGGCTACACCTTC. V is TRBV10-3 and J is TRBJ1-2; 8 bases are shared with TRBD1. Germline V gene lookup returns CDR1 ENHRY and CDR2 SYGVKD. This CDR3 is built from 14 residues. J was trimmed by 4 bases and V by 6 bases; bases with no gene match: 7.